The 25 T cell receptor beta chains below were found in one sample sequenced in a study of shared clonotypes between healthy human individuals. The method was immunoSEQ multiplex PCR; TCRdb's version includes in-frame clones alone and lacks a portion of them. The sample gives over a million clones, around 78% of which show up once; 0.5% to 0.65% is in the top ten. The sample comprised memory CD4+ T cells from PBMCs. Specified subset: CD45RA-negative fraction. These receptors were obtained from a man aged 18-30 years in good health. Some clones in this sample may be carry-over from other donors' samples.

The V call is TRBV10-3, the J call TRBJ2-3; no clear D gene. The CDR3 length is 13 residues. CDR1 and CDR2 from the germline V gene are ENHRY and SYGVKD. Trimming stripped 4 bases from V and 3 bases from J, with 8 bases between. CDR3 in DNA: TGTGCCATCAGTGCGGATGATACAGATACGCAGTATTTT. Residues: CAISADDTDTQYF.

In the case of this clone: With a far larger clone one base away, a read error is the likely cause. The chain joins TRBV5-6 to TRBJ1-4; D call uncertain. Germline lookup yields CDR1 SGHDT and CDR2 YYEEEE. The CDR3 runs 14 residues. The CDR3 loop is CASSLAERNEKLLF. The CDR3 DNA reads TGTGCCAGCAGCTTGGCTGAGCGTAATGAAAAACTGCTTTTT.

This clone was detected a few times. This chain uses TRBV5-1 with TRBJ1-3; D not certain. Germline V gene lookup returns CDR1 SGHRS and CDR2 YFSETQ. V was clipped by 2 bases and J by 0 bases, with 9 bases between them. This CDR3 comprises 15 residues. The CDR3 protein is CASSFRGDSGNTIYF. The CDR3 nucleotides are TGCGCCAGCAGCTTTCGGGGAGACTCTGGAAACACCATATATTTT.

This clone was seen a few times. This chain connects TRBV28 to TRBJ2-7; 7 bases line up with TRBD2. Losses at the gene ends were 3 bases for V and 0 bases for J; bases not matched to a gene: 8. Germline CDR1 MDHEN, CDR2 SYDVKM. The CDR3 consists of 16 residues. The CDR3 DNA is TGTGCCAGCAGTTTCTACACTAGCGCCTACTCCTACGAGCAGTACTTC. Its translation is CASSFYTSAYSYEQYF.

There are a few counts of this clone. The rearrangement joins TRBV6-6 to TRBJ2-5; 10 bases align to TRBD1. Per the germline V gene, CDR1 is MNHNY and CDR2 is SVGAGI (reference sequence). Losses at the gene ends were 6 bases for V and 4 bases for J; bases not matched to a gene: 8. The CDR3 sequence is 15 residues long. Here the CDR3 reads CASRSRQGAGETQYF. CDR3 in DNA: TGTGCCAGCAGGTCGAGACAGGGGGCTGGAGAGACCCAGTACTTC.

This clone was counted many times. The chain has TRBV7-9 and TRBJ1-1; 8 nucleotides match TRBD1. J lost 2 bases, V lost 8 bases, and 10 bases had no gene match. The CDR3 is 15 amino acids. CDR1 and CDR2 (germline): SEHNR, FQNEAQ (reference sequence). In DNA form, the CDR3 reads TGTGCCAGCCAGGGACAGGAGTGGGAAAACACTGAAGCTTTCTTT. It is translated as CASQGQEWENTEAFF.

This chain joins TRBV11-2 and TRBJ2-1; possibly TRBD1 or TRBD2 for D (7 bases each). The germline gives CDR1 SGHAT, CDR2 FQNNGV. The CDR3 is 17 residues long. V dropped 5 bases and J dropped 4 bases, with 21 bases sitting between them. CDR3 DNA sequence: TGTGCCAGCAGCCGCAGGGGGGGTAGCGGAGAATACAATGAGCAGTTCTTC. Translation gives CASSRRGGSGEYNEQFF.

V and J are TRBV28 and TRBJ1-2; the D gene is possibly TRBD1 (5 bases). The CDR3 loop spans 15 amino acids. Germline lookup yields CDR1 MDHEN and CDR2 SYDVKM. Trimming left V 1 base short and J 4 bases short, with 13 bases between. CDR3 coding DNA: TGTGCCAGCAGTTTATCGGGGCTTAGAGGCTATGGCTACACCTTC. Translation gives CASSLSGLRGYGYTF.

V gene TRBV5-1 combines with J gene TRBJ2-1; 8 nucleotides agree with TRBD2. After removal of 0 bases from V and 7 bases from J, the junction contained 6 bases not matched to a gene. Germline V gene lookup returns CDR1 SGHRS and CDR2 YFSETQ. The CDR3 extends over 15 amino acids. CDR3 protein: CASSLALAGLNEQFF. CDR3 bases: TGCGCCAGCAGCTTGGCTCTAGCGGGCCTGAATGAGCAGTTCTTC. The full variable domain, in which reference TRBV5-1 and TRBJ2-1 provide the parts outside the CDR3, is KAGVTQTPRYLIKTRGQQVTLSCSPISGHRSVSWYQQTPGQGLQFLFEYFSETQRNKGNFPGRFSGRQFSNSRSEMNVSTLELGDSALYLCASSLALAGLNEQFFGPGTRLTVL.

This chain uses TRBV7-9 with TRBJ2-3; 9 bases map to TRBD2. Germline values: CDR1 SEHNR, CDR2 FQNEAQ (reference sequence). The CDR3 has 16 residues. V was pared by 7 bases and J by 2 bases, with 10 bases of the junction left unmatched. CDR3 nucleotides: TGTGCCAGCACCGTGGCCGGGACTAGCATCACAGATACGCAGTATTTT. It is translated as CASTVAGTSITDTQYF.

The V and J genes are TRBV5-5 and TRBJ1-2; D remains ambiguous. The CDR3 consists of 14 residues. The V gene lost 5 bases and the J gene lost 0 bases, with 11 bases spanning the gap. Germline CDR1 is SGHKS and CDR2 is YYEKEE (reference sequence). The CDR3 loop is CASSPGRANYGYTF. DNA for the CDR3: TGTGCCAGCAGTCCCGGTCGGGCTAACTATGGCTACACCTTC.

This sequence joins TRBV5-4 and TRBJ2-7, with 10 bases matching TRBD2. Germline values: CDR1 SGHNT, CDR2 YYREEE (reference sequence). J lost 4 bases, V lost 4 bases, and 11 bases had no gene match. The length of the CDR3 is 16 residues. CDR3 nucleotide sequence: TGTGCCAGCAGCCCCGCACCTAGCGGGAGAGTGTACGAGCAGTACTTC. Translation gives CASSPAPSGRVYEQYF.

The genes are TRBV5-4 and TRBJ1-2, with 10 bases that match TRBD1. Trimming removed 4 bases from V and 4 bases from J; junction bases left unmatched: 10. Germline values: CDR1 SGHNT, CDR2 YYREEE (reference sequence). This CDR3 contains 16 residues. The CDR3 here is CASSRRQGAGIYGYTF. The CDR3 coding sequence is TGTGCCAGCAGCCGCCGACAGGGGGCTGGAATCTATGGCTACACCTTC.

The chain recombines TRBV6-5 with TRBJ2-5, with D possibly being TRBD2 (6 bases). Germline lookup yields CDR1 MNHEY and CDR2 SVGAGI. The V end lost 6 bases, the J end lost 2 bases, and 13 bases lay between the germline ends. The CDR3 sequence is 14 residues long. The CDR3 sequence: CASRLSGAQETQYF. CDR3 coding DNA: TGTGCCAGCAGACTTAGCGGAGCTCAAGAGACCCAGTACTTC.

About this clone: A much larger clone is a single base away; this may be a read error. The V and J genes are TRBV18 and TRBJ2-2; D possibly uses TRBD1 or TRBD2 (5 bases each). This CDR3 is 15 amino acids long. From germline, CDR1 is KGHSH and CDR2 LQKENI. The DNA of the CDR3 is TGTGCCAGCTCACCACTGGCAGGGAACACCGGGGAGCTGTCTTTT. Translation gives CASSPLAGNTGELSF.

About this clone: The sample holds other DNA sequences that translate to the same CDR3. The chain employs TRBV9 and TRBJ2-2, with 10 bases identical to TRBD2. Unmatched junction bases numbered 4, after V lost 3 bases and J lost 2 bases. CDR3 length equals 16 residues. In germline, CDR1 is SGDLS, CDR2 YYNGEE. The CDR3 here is CASSARTSGNTGELFF. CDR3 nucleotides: TGTGCCAGCAGCGCGCGGACTAGCGGCAACACCGGGGAGCTGTTTTTT.

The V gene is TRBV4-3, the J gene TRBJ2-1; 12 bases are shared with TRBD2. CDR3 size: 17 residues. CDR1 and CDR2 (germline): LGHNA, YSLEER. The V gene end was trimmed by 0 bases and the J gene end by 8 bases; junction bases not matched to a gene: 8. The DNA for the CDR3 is TGCGCCAGCAGCCAAGAGGTATCGACTAGCGGGAGAGATGAGCAGTTCTTC. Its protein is CASSQEVSTSGRDEQFF.

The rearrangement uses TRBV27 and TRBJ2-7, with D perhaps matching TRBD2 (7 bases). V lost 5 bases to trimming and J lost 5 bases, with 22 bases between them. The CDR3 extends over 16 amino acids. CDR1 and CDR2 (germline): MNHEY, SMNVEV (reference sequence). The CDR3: CASSPPAWRGPHEQYF. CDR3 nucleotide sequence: TGTGCCAGCAGTCCCCCGGCTTGGCGGGGGCCGCACGAGCAGTACTTC.

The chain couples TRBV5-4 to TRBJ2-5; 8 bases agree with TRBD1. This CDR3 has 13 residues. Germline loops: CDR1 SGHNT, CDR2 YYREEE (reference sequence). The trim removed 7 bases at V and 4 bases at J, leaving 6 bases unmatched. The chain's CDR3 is CASATDRAETQYF. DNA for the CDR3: TGTGCCAGCGCAACGGACAGGGCAGAGACCCAGTACTTC.

CDR3: CASSYGGGANQPQHF. The CDR3 DNA is TGTGCCAGCAGTTACGGAGGGGGCGCGAATCAGCCCCAGCATTTT. The gene calls are TRBV6-6 and TRBJ1-5; 7 nucleotides align to TRBD1. Germline CDR1 and CDR2: MNHNY and SVGAGI (reference sequence). With 2 bases clipped from V and 4 bases from J, the junction kept 5 bases outside the gene matches. This CDR3 contains 15 residues.

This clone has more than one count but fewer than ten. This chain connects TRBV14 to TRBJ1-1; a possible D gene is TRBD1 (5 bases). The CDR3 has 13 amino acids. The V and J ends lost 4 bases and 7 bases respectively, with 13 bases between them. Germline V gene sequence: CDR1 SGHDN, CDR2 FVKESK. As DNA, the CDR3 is TGTGCCAGCAGCCGGGACCGCGGCAATGAAGCTTTCTTT. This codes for CASSRDRGNEAFF.

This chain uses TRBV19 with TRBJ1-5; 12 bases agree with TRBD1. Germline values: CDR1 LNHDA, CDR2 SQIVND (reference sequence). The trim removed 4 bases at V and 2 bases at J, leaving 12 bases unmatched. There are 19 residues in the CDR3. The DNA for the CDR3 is TGTGCCAGTAGTAGCTTCGGGACAGGGGGCAGTCTGGGCAATCAGCCCCAGCATTTT. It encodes CASSSFGTGGSLGNQPQHF. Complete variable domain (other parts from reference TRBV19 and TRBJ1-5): DGGITQSPKYLFRKEGQNVTLSCEQNLNHDAMYWYRQDPGQGLRLIYYSQIVNDFQKGDIAEGYSVSREKKESFPLTVTSAQKNPTAFYLCASSSFGTGGSLGNQPQHFGDGTRLSIL.

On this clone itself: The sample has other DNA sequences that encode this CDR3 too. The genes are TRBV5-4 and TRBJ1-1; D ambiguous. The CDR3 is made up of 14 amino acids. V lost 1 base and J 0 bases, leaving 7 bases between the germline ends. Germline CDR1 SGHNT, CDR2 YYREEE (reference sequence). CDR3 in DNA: TGTGCCAGCAGCTTGAGTCAAGTGAACACTGAAGCTTTCTTT. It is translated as CASSLSQVNTEAFF. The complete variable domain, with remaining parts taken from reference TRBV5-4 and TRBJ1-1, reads ETGVTQSPTHLIKTRGQQVTLRCSSQSGHNTVSWYQQALGQGPQFIFQYYREEENGRGNFPPRFSGLQFPNYSSELNVNALELDDSALYLCASSLSQVNTEAFFGQGTRLTVV.

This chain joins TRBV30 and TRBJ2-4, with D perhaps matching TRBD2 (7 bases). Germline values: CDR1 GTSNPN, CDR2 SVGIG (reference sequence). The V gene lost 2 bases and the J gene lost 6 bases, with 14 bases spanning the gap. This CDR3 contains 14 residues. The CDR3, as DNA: TGTGCCTGGAGTTCCCTAAGGGGGGGAAACATTCAGTACTTC. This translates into CAWSSLRGGNIQYF.

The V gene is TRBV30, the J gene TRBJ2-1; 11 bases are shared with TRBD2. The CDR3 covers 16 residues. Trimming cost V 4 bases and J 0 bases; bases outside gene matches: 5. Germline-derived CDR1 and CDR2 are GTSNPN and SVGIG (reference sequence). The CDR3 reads CAWNSGRASSYNEQFF. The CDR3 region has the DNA TGTGCCTGGAATAGCGGGAGGGCAAGCTCCTACAATGAGCAGTTCTTC.